This T cell receptor beta chain was sequenced during a study of CD8 T cells in Susac syndrome. RNA totalling roughly 0.5 to 1 ug underwent reverse transcription with random hexamers. TCRdb ran MiXCR on the immunoSEQ multiplex PCR reads and lists one entry per CDR3 protein. Seen here are about 180,000 distinct CDR3 sequences, about 94% observed once, and the top ten hold approximately 0.1%. V was cut by 5 bases and J by 9 bases, with 14 bases left in between. This CDR3 has 14 amino acids. TCR beta sequencing was performed on blood CD8+ and CD4+ T cells. The chain is built from TRBV12-3 or TRBV12-4 and TRBJ1-6; tentative D call: TRBD1 (6 bases). The sequencing input was CD4+ T cells from PBMCs. The clonotype comes from a human donor with multiple sclerosis. The CDR3 reads CASSPPTGFSPLHF. DNA of the CDR3: TGTGCCAGCAGTCCTCCCACAGGGTTTTCACCCCTCCACTTT.